This T cell receptor beta chain was profiled in a study of cytomegalovirus exposure and HLA in healthy donors. Whole-study context: It was reported in a later analysis that the same platform had been used for the 120 or so validation repertoires as for the 666 first-cohort repertoires.

V shed 5 bases and J 7 bases; nucleotides not matched to a gene: 7. CDR3 length: 13 amino acids. Germline V lookup: CDR1 SEHNR, CDR2 FQNEAQ (reference sequence). In the case of this clone: Its target is unknown.

General study results and limits: Whilst most TCR sequences proved rare, a subset of public TCRs occurred across many donors. Under in vitro conditions, three CMV-associated chains were confirmed as specific for CMV antigens.

TCRdb's table, derived via immunoSEQ multiplex PCR, lists solely in-frame clones and lacks some. The table lists about 79,000 clones, more than 85% of them singletons, with about 3.6% in the top ten. The chain is built from TRBV7-9 and TRBJ2-7, with 8 bases aligning to TRBD2. Sequencing used PBMCs. This clonotype originated in a woman between 25 and 40 years old in good health and CMV-seronegative. Here the CDR3 DNA reads TGTGCCAGCAGCCCGGGACTAGTCAGTGAGCAGTACTTC. Amino acids: CASSPGLVSEQYF.